This TCR beta chain was retrieved from a study of blood T cell repertoires in COVID-19. Study overall: Donors in the United States, Italy and Spain gave samples during acute or convalescent COVID-19.

This clone has just one count. The CDR3 spans 15 residues. V dropped 2 bases and J dropped 4; count of bases not matched to a gene: 5. Germline CDR1 reads SGHTA; CDR2 reads FQGNSA. The table came from immunoSEQ multiplex PCR; TCRdb's copy has only in-frame clones and leaves some out. The sample includes 200,000 to 300,000 clones, approximately 86% seen only once; the top ten take over 5%. The receptor was isolated from a woman in her sixties with COVID-19, enrolled during active disease. V is TRBV7-2 and J is TRBJ2-5; the match to TRBD2 covers 9 bases. The sample consisted of peripheral blood. The CDR3, as DNA: TGTGCCAGCAGCTTACTAAGCGGGAGGCGAGAGACCCAGTACTTC. Amino acids: CASSLLSGRRETQYF. Complete variable domain (other parts from reference TRBV7-2 and TRBJ2-5): GAGVSQSPSNKVTEKGKDVELRCDPISGHTALYWYRQSLGQGLEFLIYFQGNSAPDKSGLPSDRFSAERTGGSVSTLTIQRTQQEDSAVYLCASSLLSGRRETQYFGPGTRLLVL.